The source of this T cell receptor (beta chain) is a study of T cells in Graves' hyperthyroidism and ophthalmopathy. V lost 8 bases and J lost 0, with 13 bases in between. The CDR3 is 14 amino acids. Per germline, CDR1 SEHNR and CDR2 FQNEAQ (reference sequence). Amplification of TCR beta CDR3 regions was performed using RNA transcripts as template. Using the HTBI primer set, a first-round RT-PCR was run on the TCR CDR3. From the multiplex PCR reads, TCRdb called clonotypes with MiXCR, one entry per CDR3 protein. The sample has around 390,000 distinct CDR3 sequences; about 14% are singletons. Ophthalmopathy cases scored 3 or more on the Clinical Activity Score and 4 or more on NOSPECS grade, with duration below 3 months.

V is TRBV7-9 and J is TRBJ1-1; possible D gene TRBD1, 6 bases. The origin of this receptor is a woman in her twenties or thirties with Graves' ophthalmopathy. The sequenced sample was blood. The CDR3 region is CASERGQMNTEAFF. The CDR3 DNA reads TGTGCCAGCGAACGAGGACAGATGAACACTGAAGCTTTCTTT.